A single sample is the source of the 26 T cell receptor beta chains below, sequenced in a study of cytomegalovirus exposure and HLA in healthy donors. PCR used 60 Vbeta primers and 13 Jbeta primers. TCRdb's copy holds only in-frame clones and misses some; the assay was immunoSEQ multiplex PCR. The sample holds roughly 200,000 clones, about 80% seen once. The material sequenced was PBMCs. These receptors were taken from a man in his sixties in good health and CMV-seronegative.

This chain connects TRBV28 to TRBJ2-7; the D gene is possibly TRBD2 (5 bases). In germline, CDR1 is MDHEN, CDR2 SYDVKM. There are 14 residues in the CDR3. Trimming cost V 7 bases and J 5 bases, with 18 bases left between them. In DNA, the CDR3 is TGTGCCAGCACAAATATACTAGGGTTGGACGAGCAGTACTTC. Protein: CASTNILGLDEQYF.

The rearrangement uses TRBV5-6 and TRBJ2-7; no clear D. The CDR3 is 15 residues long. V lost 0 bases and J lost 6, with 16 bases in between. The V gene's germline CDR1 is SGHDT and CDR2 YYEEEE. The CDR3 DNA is TGTGCCAGCAGCTTGGCACCAACCTCCACCGGCGAGCAGTACTTC. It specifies CASSLAPTSTGEQYF.

CDR3 coding DNA: TGTGCCAGCACCCTCTCTAGGGGGAGGGACAATGAGCAGTTCTTC. Encoded protein: CASTLSRGRDNEQFF. The rearrangement links TRBV28 to TRBJ2-1; D possibly corresponds to TRBD2 (7 bases). Germline V CDR1 and CDR2: MDHEN, SYDVKM. The length of the CDR3 is 15 residues. Trimming left V 7 bases short and J 5 bases short, with 18 bases between.

In DNA form, the CDR3 reads TGTGCCAGCAGCTTAGGTGGTAGCGGGAGGTCCCTTCTGGTGCCCCAGTACTTC. Its translation is CASSLGGSGRSLLVPQYF. The chain uses TRBV7-2 and TRBJ2-7, with TRBD2 matching over 10 bases. The CDR3 is 18 residues long. The V gene's germline CDR1 is SGHTA and CDR2 FQGNSA. V lost 1 base, J lost 10 bases, and 19 bases stayed unmatched. The entire variable domain, with the rest obtained from reference TRBV7-2 and TRBJ2-7, is as follows: GAGVSQSPSNKVTEKGKDVELRCDPISGHTALYWYRQSLGQGLEFLIYFQGNSAPDKSGLPSDRFSAERTGGSVSTLTIQRTQQEDSAVYLCASSLGGSGRSLLVPQYFGPGTRLTVT.

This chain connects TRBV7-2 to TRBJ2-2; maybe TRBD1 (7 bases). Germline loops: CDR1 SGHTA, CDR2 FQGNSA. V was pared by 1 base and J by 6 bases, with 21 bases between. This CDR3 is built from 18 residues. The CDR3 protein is CASSLVGRRQGAPGELFF. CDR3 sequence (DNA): TGTGCCAGCAGCTTAGTGGGGAGGAGACAGGGAGCCCCCGGGGAGCTGTTTTTT.

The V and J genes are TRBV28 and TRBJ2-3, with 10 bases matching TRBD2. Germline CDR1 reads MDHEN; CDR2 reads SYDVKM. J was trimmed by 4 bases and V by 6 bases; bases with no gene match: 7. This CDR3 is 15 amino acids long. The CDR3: CASSSSGSQADTQYF. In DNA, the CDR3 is TGTGCCAGCAGCTCTAGCGGGAGCCAGGCAGATACGCAGTATTTT.

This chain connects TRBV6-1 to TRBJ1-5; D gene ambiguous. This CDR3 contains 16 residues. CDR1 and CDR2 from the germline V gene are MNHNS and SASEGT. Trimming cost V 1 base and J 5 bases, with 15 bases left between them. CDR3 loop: CASSEGWREADQPQHF. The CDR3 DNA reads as TGTGCCAGCAGTGAAGGTTGGAGGGAGGCGGATCAGCCCCAGCATTTT.

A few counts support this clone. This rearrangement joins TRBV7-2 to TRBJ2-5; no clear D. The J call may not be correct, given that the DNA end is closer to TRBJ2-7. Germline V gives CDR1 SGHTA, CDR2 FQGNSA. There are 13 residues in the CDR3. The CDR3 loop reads CASSLRHFYEQYF. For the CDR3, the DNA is TGTGCCAGCAGCTTAAGACACTTCTACGAGCAGTACTTC.

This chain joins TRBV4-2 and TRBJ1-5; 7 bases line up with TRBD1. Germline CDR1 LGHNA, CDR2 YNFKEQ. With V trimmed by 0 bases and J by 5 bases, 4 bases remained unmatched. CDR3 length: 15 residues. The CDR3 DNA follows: TGTGCCAGCAGCCAAGACAGGGGGAAGGATCAGCCCCAGCATTTT. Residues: CASSQDRGKDQPQHF.

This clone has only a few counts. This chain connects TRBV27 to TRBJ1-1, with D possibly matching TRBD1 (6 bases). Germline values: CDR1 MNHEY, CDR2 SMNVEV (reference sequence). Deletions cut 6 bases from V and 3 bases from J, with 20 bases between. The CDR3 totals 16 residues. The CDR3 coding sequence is TGTGCCAGCAGCTCCCTAAGGGGGGGTCGTGACACTGAAGCTTTCTTT. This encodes CASSSLRGGRDTEAFF.

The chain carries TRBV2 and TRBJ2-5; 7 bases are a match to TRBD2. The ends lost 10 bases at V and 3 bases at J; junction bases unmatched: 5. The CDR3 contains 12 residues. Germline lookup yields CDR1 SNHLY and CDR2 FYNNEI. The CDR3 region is CANKGGEETQYF. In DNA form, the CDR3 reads TGTGCCAACAAGGGAGGGGAAGAGACCCAGTACTTC.

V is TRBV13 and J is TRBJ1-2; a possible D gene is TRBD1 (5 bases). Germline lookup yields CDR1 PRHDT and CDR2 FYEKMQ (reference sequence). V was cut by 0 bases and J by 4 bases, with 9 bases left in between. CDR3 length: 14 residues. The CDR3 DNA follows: TGTGCCAGCAGCTTAGGGGGGAGGGGCTATGGCTACACCTTC. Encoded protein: CASSLGGRGYGYTF.

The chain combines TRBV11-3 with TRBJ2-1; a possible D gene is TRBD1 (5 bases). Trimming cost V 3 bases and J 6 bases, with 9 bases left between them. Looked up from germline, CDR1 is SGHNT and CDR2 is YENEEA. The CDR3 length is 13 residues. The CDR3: CASSFDSSNEQFF. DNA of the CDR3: TGTGCCAGCAGCTTTGACAGTTCCAATGAGCAGTTCTTC.

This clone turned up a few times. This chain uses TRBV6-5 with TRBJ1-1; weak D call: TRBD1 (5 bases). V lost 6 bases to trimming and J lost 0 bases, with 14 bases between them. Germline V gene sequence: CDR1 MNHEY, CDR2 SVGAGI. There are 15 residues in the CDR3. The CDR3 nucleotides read TGTGCCAGCAGCAGAGGCGGACACATGAACACTGAAGCTTTCTTT. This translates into CASSRGGHMNTEAFF.

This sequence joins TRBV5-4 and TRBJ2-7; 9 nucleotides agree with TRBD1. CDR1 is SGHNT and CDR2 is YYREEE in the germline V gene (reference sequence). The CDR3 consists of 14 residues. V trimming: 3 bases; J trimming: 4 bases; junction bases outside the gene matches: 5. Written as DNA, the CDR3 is TGTGCCAGCAGCTATACAGGGGGCATTTACGAGCAGTACTTC. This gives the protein CASSYTGGIYEQYF.

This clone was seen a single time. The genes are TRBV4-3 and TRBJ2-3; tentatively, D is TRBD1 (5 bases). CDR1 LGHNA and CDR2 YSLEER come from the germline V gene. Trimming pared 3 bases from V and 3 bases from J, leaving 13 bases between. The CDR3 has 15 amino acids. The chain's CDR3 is CASSQDDSITDTQYF. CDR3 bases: TGCGCCAGCAGCCAGGACGACAGTATAACAGATACGCAGTATTTT.

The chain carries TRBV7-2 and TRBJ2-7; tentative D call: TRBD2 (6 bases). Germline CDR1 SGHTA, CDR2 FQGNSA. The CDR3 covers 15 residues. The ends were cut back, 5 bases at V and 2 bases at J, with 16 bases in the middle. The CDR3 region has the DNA TGTGCCAGCAGCCAATCCGGGACTGACACCTACGAGCAGTACTTC. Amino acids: CASSQSGTDTYEQYF. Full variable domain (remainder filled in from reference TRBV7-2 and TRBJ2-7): GAGVSQSPSNKVTEKGKDVELRCDPISGHTALYWYRQSLGQGLEFLIYFQGNSAPDKSGLPSDRFSAERTGGSVSTLTIQRTQQEDSAVYLCASSQSGTDTYEQYFGPGTRLTVT.

This CDR3 is CAISELQETQYF. Here the CDR3 DNA reads TGTGCCATCAGTGAACTCCAAGAGACCCAGTACTTC. The J gene is TRBJ2-5, the V gene TRBV10-3; D remains ambiguous. The germline V gene encodes CDR1 ENHRY and CDR2 SYGVKD. The CDR3 extends over 12 amino acids. Between the trimmed V and J ends, which lost 3 bases and 1 base, there was a span of 3 bases.

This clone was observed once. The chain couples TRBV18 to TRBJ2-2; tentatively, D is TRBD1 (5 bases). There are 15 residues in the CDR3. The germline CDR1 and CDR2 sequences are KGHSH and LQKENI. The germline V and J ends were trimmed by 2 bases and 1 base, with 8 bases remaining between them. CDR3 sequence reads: CASSPTQGNTGELFF. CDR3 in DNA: TGTGCCAGCTCACCAACCCAGGGGAACACCGGGGAGCTGTTTTTT.

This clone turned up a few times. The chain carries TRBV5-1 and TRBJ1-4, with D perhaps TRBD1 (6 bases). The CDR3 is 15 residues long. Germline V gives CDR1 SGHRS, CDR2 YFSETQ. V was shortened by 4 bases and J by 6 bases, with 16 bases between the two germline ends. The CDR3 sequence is CASSRQIGGDEKLFF. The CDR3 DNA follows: TGCGCCAGCAGCCGGCAGATAGGGGGGGATGAAAAACTGTTTTTT.

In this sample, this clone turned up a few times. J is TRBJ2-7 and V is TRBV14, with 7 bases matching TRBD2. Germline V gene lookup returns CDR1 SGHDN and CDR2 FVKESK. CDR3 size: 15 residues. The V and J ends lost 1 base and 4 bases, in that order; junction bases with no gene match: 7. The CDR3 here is CASSQVRLAPYEQYF. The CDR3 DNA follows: TGTGCCAGCAGCCAAGTCCGACTAGCCCCATACGAGCAGTACTTC.

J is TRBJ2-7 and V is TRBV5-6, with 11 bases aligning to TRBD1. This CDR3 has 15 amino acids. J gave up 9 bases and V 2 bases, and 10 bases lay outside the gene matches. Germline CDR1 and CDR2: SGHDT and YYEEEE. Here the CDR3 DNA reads TGTGCCAGCAGCTTAGCCGGGACAGGGGGGGCTCGGCAGTACTTC. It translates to CASSLAGTGGARQYF.

CDR3 residues: CSARTGGSYGYTF. The CDR3 DNA is TGCAGCGCCCGGACAGGGGGAAGCTATGGCTACACCTTC. This chain connects TRBV29-1 to TRBJ1-2; 10 nucleotides agree with TRBD1. The length of the CDR3 is 13 residues. Germline-derived CDR1 and CDR2 are SQVTM and ANQGSEA. The V and J ends lost 7 bases and 4 bases, in that order; junction bases with no gene match: 6.

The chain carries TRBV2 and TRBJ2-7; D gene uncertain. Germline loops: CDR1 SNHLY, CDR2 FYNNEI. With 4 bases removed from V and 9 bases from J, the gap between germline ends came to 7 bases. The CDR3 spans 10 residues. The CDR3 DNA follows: TGTGCCAGCAGTGGGGCGCTGCAGTACTTC. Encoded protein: CASSGALQYF.

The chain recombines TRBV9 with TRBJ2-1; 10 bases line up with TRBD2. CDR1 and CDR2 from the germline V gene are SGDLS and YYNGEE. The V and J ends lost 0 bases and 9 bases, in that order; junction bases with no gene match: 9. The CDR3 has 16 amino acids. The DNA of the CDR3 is TGTGCCAGCAGCGTAGACCTAGCGGGAGTAAAAAGTGAGCAGTTCTTC. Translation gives CASSVDLAGVKSEQFF.

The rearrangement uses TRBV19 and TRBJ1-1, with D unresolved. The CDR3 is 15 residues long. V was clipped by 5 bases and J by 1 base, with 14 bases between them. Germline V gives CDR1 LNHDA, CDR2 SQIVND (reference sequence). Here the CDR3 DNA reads TGTGCCAGTAGTGCCGAGACCGGGTGGAACACTGAAGCTTTCTTT. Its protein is CASSAETGWNTEAFF. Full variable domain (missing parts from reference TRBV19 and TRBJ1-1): DGGITQSPKYLFRKEGQNVTLSCEQNLNHDAMYWYRQDPGQGLRLIYYSQIVNDFQKGDIAEGYSVSREKKESFPLTVTSAQKNPTAFYLCASSAETGWNTEAFFGQGTRLTVV.